The 32 T cell receptor beta chains listed next were all sequenced from one sample in a study of T cell repertoires in cytomegalovirus infection. TCRdb used MiXCR to reprocess the reads, holding one entry per CDR3 protein. The sample contains some 800,000 distinct CDR3 sequences, less than 35% of which appear only once. These receptors are not linked to any known antigen. The material sequenced was cultured CD8+ T cells from PBMCs, taken from culture after CMV antigen stimulation. Source of these receptors: a human donor in good health (CMV status not recorded). Some clones in this sample may be carry-over from other donors' samples.

CDR3 bases: TGTGCCAGCAGCTTAGTCGGTCCCCGAGTGACCCAGTACTTC. Protein sequence: CASSLVGPRVTQYF. This chain uses TRBV7-9 with TRBJ2-5; D is unclear. Germline V lookup: CDR1 SEHNR, CDR2 FQNEAQ (reference sequence). Trimming left V 1 base short and J 7 bases short, with 13 bases between. The CDR3 runs to 14 residues.

Ten or more counts support this clonotype. The V and J genes are TRBV12-3 or TRBV12-4 and TRBJ2-3; maybe TRBD1 (6 bases). The CDR3 spans 13 residues. Trimming removed 3 bases from V and 3 bases from J, with 7 bases in between. CDR3 in DNA: TGTGCCAGCAGTTTCCAGGGGACAGATACGCAGTATTTT. This encodes CASSFQGTDTQYF.

This clonotype was counted between two and nine times. DNA of the CDR3: TGTGCCAGCAAAGCGGGGGGTTACAATGAGCAGTTCTTC. Translated, it gives CASKAGGYNEQFF. This chain links TRBV2 with TRBJ2-1; 9 bases agree with TRBD2. V gave up 7 bases and J gave up 4 bases; unmatched junction bases: 2. Looked up from germline, CDR1 is SNHLY and CDR2 is FYNNEI. CDR3 length: 13 amino acids.

This clonotype was found a few times. The V gene is TRBV7-9, the J gene TRBJ2-3; TRBD1 agrees at 10 bases. V dropped 5 bases and J dropped 4; count of bases not matched to a gene: 6. Germline CDR1 is SEHNR and CDR2 is FQNEAQ (reference sequence). This CDR3 has 15 residues. The DNA of the CDR3 is TGTGCCAGCAGCCACCGGGACAGGGGATCAGATACGCAGTATTTT. It specifies CASSHRDRGSDTQYF.

The chain uses TRBV20-1 and TRBJ2-7; 7 nucleotides match TRBD1. Trimming removed 6 bases from V and 3 bases from J; junction bases left unmatched: 8. Germline lookup yields CDR1 DFQATT and CDR2 SNEGSKA (reference sequence). CDR3 length: 13 residues. DNA for the CDR3: TGCAGTGCCCCCGGGACAGCCATCTACGAGCAGTACTTC. This codes for CSAPGTAIYEQYF.

This clonotype showed up many times. V and J are TRBV27 and TRBJ1-1; tentatively, D is TRBD1 (5 bases). In germline, CDR1 is MNHEY, CDR2 SMNVEV (reference sequence). V lost 6 bases and J 1 base, leaving 9 bases between the germline ends. The CDR3 contains 13 residues. CDR3 in amino acids: CASSLGGNTEAFF. In DNA form, the CDR3 reads TGTGCCAGCAGCTTGGGGGGGAACACTGAAGCTTTCTTT.

This clonotype has only a few counts. The chain couples TRBV6-2 or TRBV6-3 to TRBJ2-7; the match to TRBD2 covers 9 bases. With V trimmed by 0 bases and J by 2 bases, 5 bases remained unmatched. The CDR3 length is 16 residues. The germline CDR1 and CDR2 sequences are MNHEY and SVGEGT. DNA of the CDR3: TGTGCCAGCAGTTACTCTTCTAGCGGGGAGACCTACGAGCAGTACGTC. Translation gives CASSYSSSGETYEQYV.

The chain is built from TRBV3-1 and TRBJ2-5, with D perhaps matching TRBD1 or TRBD2 (5 bases each). V dropped 0 bases and J dropped 3 bases, with 5 bases sitting between them. The CDR3 has 13 residues. Germline CDR1 is LGHDT and CDR2 is YNNKEL (reference sequence). In DNA, the CDR3 is TGTGCCAGCAGCCAAGAGGGGGAAGAGACCCAGTACTTC. Its protein is CASSQEGEETQYF.

The J gene is TRBJ2-5, the V gene TRBV5-1; TRBD1 matches at 10 bases. With V trimmed by 0 bases and J by 5 bases, 4 bases remained unmatched. This CDR3 spans 15 amino acids. In germline, CDR1 is SGHRS, CDR2 YFSETQ. The CDR3 region has the DNA TGCGCCAGCAGCTTGGATCTGGGACAGGGGGAGACCCAGTACTTC. It is translated as CASSLDLGQGETQYF.

This clonotype showed up just a few times. This sequence joins TRBV5-1 and TRBJ2-7; 10 bases match TRBD1. Germline values: CDR1 SGHRS, CDR2 YFSETQ. The V segment lost 2 bases and the J segment 5 bases; nucleotides outside the gene matches: 4. CDR3 length: 14 amino acids. Written as DNA, the CDR3 is TGCGCCAGCAGCTTCGGGACAGGGGAACACGAGCAGTACTTC. As protein: CASSFGTGEHEQYF.

This sequence joins TRBV7-9 and TRBJ2-2; 8 nucleotides line up with TRBD2. Germline V gene lookup returns CDR1 SEHNR and CDR2 FQNEAQ (reference sequence). The junction had 6 bases not matched to a gene; V was cut back by 2 bases and J by 4 bases. This CDR3 region has 16 residues. The CDR3 spells CASSLRGGISTGELFF. CDR3 DNA: TGTGCCAGCAGCTTACGGGGGGGCATCAGCACCGGGGAGCTGTTTTTT.

The genes are TRBV7-2 and TRBJ1-1; D remains unclear. Trimming pared 6 bases from V and 4 bases from J, leaving 9 bases between. CDR1 SGHTA and CDR2 FQGNSA come from the germline V gene. The CDR3 runs 12 residues. The CDR3 nucleotides read TGTGCCAGCAGGTACTCGGGCACTGAAGCTTTCTTT. Protein: CASRYSGTEAFF.

The chain uses TRBV7-2 and TRBJ1-1, with D perhaps matching TRBD1 (6 bases). V was pared by 6 bases and J by 0 bases, with 11 bases between. Germline CDR1 reads SGHTA; CDR2 reads FQGNSA. The length of the CDR3 is 14 residues. The CDR3 here is CASSGGHMNTEAFF. The CDR3 coding sequence is TGTGCCAGCAGTGGGGGACACATGAACACTGAAGCTTTCTTT.

V usage is TRBV12-3 or TRBV12-4 and J usage is TRBJ2-1; D is possibly TRBD1 (6 bases). V was shortened by 3 bases and J by 7 bases, with 16 bases between the two germline ends. This CDR3 is built from 15 residues. This CDR3 is CASSFTTGQFNEQFF. DNA of the CDR3: TGTGCCAGCAGTTTTACCACTGGACAGTTTAATGAGCAGTTCTTC.

This clonotype was seen a handful of times. The V call is TRBV10-3, the J call TRBJ1-1; D remains ambiguous. The CDR3 is 14 amino acids. Germline CDR1 reads ENHRY; CDR2 reads SYGVKD. V lost 11 bases and J lost 1, with 17 bases in between. The CDR3 protein is CALRIDEQNTEAFF. The CDR3 DNA sequence: TGTGCCCTTCGGATTGACGAACAGAACACTGAAGCTTTCTTT.

This clonotype has just a few counts. The genes are TRBV10-3 and TRBJ2-6; possible D gene TRBD2, 6 bases. V was cut by 11 bases and J by 2 bases, with 10 bases left in between. The CDR3 spans 13 residues. Per the germline V gene, CDR1 is ENHRY and CDR2 is SYGVKD. The CDR3: CALGGPGANVLTF. CDR3 DNA sequence: TGTGCCTTGGGGGGACCTGGGGCCAACGTCCTGACTTTC.

In its sample, this clonotype was seen a few times. The junction does not match germline at one end; this may be a read error. This chain connects TRBV6-5 to TRBJ2-7; tentatively, D is TRBD2 (6 bases). The germline gives CDR1 MNHEY, CDR2 SVGAGI. The CDR3 is 13 residues long. Here the CDR3 DNA reads TGTGCCAGCAGTTACTCGCAGGGCCTACGGGAGCACTTC. This sequence encodes CASSYSQGLREHF.

The V call is TRBV20-1, the J call TRBJ2-1; D is undetermined. The germline gives CDR1 DFQATT, CDR2 SNEGSKA (reference sequence). This CDR3 region has 15 residues. Deletions cut 0 bases from V and 0 bases from J, with 9 bases between. CDR3 amino acids: CSARDGGSSYNEQFF. The DNA of the CDR3 is TGCAGTGCTAGAGATGGCGGAAGCTCCTACAATGAGCAGTTCTTC.

This chain joins TRBV6-5 and TRBJ2-7; TRBD2 matches 8 bases. This CDR3 has 15 residues. Germline V gene sequence: CDR1 MNHEY, CDR2 SVGAGI. Germline trimming cut 2 bases from V and 3 bases from J; bases unmatched to any gene: 6. CDR3 loop: CASSYGAGAHYEQYF. The CDR3 DNA sequence: TGTGCCAGCAGTTACGGAGCGGGGGCCCACTACGAGCAGTACTTC.

This clonotype was picked up a small number of times. This chain links TRBV7-9 with TRBJ2-1; 9 bases line up with TRBD2. J was trimmed by 1 base and V by 7 bases; bases with no gene match: 8. The CDR3 extends over 16 amino acids. The germline gives CDR1 SEHNR, CDR2 FQNEAQ (reference sequence). The CDR3 loop is CASIISGGGSYNEQFF. The DNA of the CDR3 is TGTGCCAGCATCATTAGCGGGGGAGGATCCTACAATGAGCAGTTCTTC. The complete variable domain, with remaining parts taken from reference TRBV7-9 and TRBJ2-1, reads DTGVSQNPRHKITKRGQNVTFRCDPISEHNRLYWYRQTLGQGPEFLTYFQNEAQLEKSRLLSDRFSAERPKGSFSTLEIQRTEQGDSAMYLCASIISGGGSYNEQFFGPGTRLTVL.

This clonotype was detected a few times. The chain links TRBV10-1 to TRBJ2-7; 7 bases are a match to TRBD1. CDR3 length: 15 residues. Looked up from germline, CDR1 is WNHNN and CDR2 is SYGVQD (reference sequence). The trim removed 2 bases at V and 2 bases at J, leaving 6 bases unmatched. The CDR3 DNA reads TGCGCCAGCAGTGAGAGTACCGGGACAGCCTACGAGCAGTACTTC. It specifies CASSESTGTAYEQYF.

In this sample, this clonotype turned up many times. The chain has TRBV12-3 or TRBV12-4 and TRBJ1-1; D perhaps matches TRBD1 (6 bases). This CDR3 comprises 15 residues. Trimming pared 6 bases from V and 3 bases from J, leaving 17 bases between. The CDR3 DNA is TGTGCCAGCAGCCGGACGCCGGGACAAGACACTGAAGCTTTCTTT. It encodes CASSRTPGQDTEAFF.

This sequence joins TRBV29-1 and TRBJ2-1; 8 nucleotides align to TRBD1. Per germline, CDR1 SQVTM and CDR2 ANQGSEA. The CDR3 contains 14 residues. V lost 4 bases and J lost 3; bases outside the gene matches: 5. CDR3: CSVGQGANYNEQFF. The CDR3 DNA sequence: TGCAGCGTTGGGCAGGGGGCTAACTACAATGAGCAGTTCTTC.

Concerning this clonotype: The germline gene is not matched at one end of the junction; a read error may be the cause. The rearrangement joins TRBV6-1 to TRBJ1-5, with D possibly matching TRBD1 (5 bases). Looked up from germline, CDR1 is MNHNS and CDR2 is SASEGT. This CDR3 comprises 15 residues. The CDR3 nucleotides are TGTGCCAACAGTGAAGGTAGGGGCGCCAATCAGCCCCAGCATTTT. Protein sequence: CANSEGRGANQPQHF.

V gene TRBV7-9 combines with J gene TRBJ1-2, with TRBD1 identical over 8 bases. J lost 6 bases, V lost 5 bases, and 5 bases had no gene match. The V gene's germline CDR1 is SEHNR and CDR2 FQNEAQ (reference sequence). The CDR3 sequence is 13 residues long. DNA of the CDR3: TGTGCCAGCAGCACTCAGGGGGCCCATGGCTACACCTTC. This codes for CASSTQGAHGYTF.

The chain couples TRBV7-9 to TRBJ1-5; 7 nucleotides line up with TRBD1. The CDR3 is made up of 17 amino acids. Trimming cost V 0 bases and J 5 bases; bases outside gene matches: 10. Germline lookup yields CDR1 SEHNR and CDR2 FQNEAQ (reference sequence). The CDR3 coding sequence is TGTGCCAGCAGCTTAGCAATAAGACAGGGAATTCATCAGCCCCAGCATTTT. Its translation is CASSLAIRQGIHQPQHF.

The V call is TRBV2, the J call TRBJ2-5; perhaps TRBD2 as D (6 bases). The CDR3 sequence is 14 residues long. Germline V CDR1 and CDR2: SNHLY, FYNNEI. V was clipped by 3 bases and J by 2 bases, with 10 bases between them. CDR3 sequence reads: CASSEWGVQETQYF. CDR3 bases: TGTGCCAGCAGTGAGTGGGGGGTACAAGAGACCCAGTACTTC.

The V gene is TRBV5-5, the J gene TRBJ2-7, with TRBD1 matching 10 bases. The trim removed 4 bases at V and 0 bases at J, leaving 10 bases unmatched. The CDR3 has 17 amino acids. CDR1 is SGHKS and CDR2 is YYEKEE in the germline V gene (reference sequence). CDR3 residues: CASSALPGQGSSYEQYV. The CDR3 coding sequence is TGTGCCAGCAGCGCCCTACCGGGACAGGGGAGCTCCTACGAGCAGTACGTC.

The count of this clonotype is one. The chain uses TRBV15 and TRBJ1-1; weak D call: TRBD1 (5 bases). Trimming pared 0 bases from V and 10 bases from J, leaving 9 bases between. CDR1 and CDR2 (germline): LNHNV, YYDKDF (reference sequence). The CDR3 spans 12 residues. The CDR3: CATSRETQGAFF. In DNA form, the CDR3 reads TGTGCCACCAGCAGAGAAACTCAGGGAGCTTTCTTT.

This clonotype appeared many times. CDR3 protein: CASTPTGTPEDYGYTF. In DNA form, the CDR3 reads TGTGCCAGCACCCCTACCGGGACACCGGAGGACTATGGCTACACCTTC. The chain employs TRBV7-2 and TRBJ1-2; TRBD1 might be the D (6 bases). V gave up 7 bases and J gave up 3 bases, with 21 bases separating them. This CDR3 comprises 16 residues. Germline V gives CDR1 SGHTA, CDR2 FQGNSA.

The J gene is TRBJ2-3, the V gene TRBV6-6, with D unresolved. V shed 0 bases and J shed 0 bases, with 10 bases lying between them. Germline CDR1 MNHNY, CDR2 SVGAGI (reference sequence). The CDR3 is 16 residues long. In DNA form, the CDR3 reads TGTGCCAGCAGTTACTCAAATAACCCTAGCACAGATACGCAGTATTTT. Translating gives CASSYSNNPSTDTQYF.

This clonotype was detected only a few times. The V call is TRBV7-8, the J call TRBJ1-5; 8 nucleotides agree with TRBD1. Germline V gene sequence: CDR1 SGHVS, CDR2 FQNEAQ. The CDR3 spans 16 residues. V dropped 4 bases and J dropped 4; count of bases not matched to a gene: 9. In nucleotides, the CDR3 is TGTGCCAGCAGCTCACCGAAGACAGGGGAAAATCAGCCCCAGCATTTT. Translating gives CASSSPKTGENQPQHF.